The 23 T cell receptor beta chains reported below all come from one sample, sequenced in a study of blood T cell repertoires in COVID-19. Produced via immunoSEQ multiplex PCR; TCRdb's table is partial and in-frame only. Found here are 270,000 or so clones, 90% of them singletons; the top ten hold 2.1%. The sequenced sample consisted of peripheral blood. The receptors were sampled from a woman in her sixties or seventies with COVID-19, enrolled during active disease.

This rearrangement joins TRBV4-3 to TRBJ1-6; D uncertain. This CDR3 has 15 amino acids. Germline V gene data show CDR1 as LGHNA and CDR2 as YSLEER. Deletions cut 0 bases from V and 6 bases from J, with 9 bases between. CDR3 sequence (DNA): TGCGCCAGCAGCCAAGAGTTGGTGGCTAATTCACCCCTCCACTTT. This codes for CASSQELVANSPLHF.

The chain combines TRBV5-6 with TRBJ1-5, with a tentative D call TRBD1 (6 bases). V was pared by 2 bases and J by 5 bases, with 17 bases between. The CDR3 spans 16 residues. CDR1 SGHDT and CDR2 YYEEEE come from the germline V gene. The CDR3 spells CASSFYYGGLDQPQHF. The CDR3 DNA is TGTGCCAGCAGCTTTTACTACGGGGGGCTGGATCAGCCCCAGCATTTT.

The chain recombines TRBV5-6 with TRBJ1-2; the D is unclear. Trimming removed 4 bases at V and 7 bases at J, with 11 bases between. In germline, CDR1 is SGHDT, CDR2 YYEEEE. The CDR3 extends over 12 amino acids. The CDR3 sequence is CASSPLGFGYTF. CDR3 DNA sequence: TGTGCCAGCAGCCCACTAGGGTTTGGCTACACCTTC.

The genes are TRBV3-1 (or the pseudogene TRBV3-2) and TRBJ1-1; D might be TRBD1 (6 bases). This CDR3 has 12 amino acids. Germline-derived CDR1 and CDR2 are LGHDT and YNNKEL (reference sequence). V lost 1 base to trimming and J lost 10 bases, with 10 bases between them. The CDR3 here is CASSQGQVGAFF. The DNA of the CDR3 is TGTGCCAGCAGCCAAGGACAGGTGGGAGCTTTCTTT.

The chain uses TRBV6-5 and TRBJ1-2; no clear D gene. CDR3 length: 13 amino acids. Trimming cost V 7 bases and J 5 bases, with 14 bases left between them. Germline CDR1 and CDR2: MNHEY and SVGAGI. CDR3 amino acids: CASILVGGYGYTF. The CDR3 DNA reads TGTGCCAGCATCCTAGTGGGTGGTTATGGCTACACCTTC.

The rearrangement uses TRBV7-8 and TRBJ1-3, with TRBD1 matching 8 bases. The CDR3 has 15 residues. Per germline, CDR1 SGHVS and CDR2 FQNEAQ. V was pared by 5 bases and J by 3 bases, with 6 bases of the junction left unmatched. CDR3 sequence: CASSRQGRDGNTIYF. The CDR3 nucleotides read TGTGCCAGCAGCCGACAGGGGAGGGATGGAAACACCATATATTTT.

This clone was seen once. The chain has TRBV3-1 (or the pseudogene TRBV3-2) and TRBJ2-3; TRBD2 agrees at 8 bases. This CDR3 region has 16 residues. Per the germline V gene, CDR1 is LGHDT and CDR2 is YNNKEL (reference sequence). V lost 1 base and J lost 3; bases outside the gene matches: 6. CDR3 nucleotide sequence: TGTGCCAGCAGCCAAGGGTTGGGACTAGGGACAGATACGCAGTATTTT. Translated, it gives CASSQGLGLGTDTQYF.

V is TRBV5-1 and J is TRBJ1-1, with 10 bases that match TRBD1. J lost 6 bases, V lost 2 bases, and 4 bases had no gene match. Germline assignment: CDR1 SGHRS and CDR2 YFSETQ. The CDR3 extends over 14 amino acids. CDR3 amino acids: CASSLRQGASEAFF. CDR3 sequence (DNA): TGCGCCAGCAGCTTAAGACAGGGGGCCTCTGAAGCTTTCTTT.

J is TRBJ1-5 and V is TRBV2; 8 nucleotides agree with TRBD1. There are 14 residues in the CDR3. CDR1 is SNHLY and CDR2 is FYNNEI in the germline V gene. Trimming took 9 bases from V and 4 from J; bases not matched to a gene: 8. CDR3 protein: CASVLDRANQPQHF. Here the CDR3 DNA reads TGTGCCAGTGTTCTGGACAGGGCAAATCAGCCCCAGCATTTT.

This clone was observed a single time. This chain joins TRBV7-6 and TRBJ1-1; D possibly corresponds to TRBD1 (6 bases). Germline V gene lookup returns CDR1 SGHVS and CDR2 FNYEAQ. The CDR3 consists of 15 residues. Trimming removed 5 bases from V and 5 bases from J, with 18 bases in between. In DNA, the CDR3 is TGTGCCAGCAGCCTACCGAGGGGGTCGAGGACTGAAGCTTTCTTT. Protein: CASSLPRGSRTEAFF.

V gene TRBV7-9 combines with J gene TRBJ1-4; no clear D. The CDR3 has 13 residues. Deletions cut 6 bases from V and 7 bases from J, with 12 bases between. The V gene's germline CDR1 is SEHNR and CDR2 FQNEAQ (reference sequence). The CDR3 nucleotides are TGTGCCAGCAGGCGAGCGTCGGGTGAAAAACTGTTTTTT. Translation gives CASRRASGEKLFF.

This clone has only a few counts. V and J are TRBV10-3 and TRBJ1-6, with a tentative D call TRBD1 (6 bases). Germline CDR1 reads ENHRY; CDR2 reads SYGVKD. The CDR3 covers 14 residues. Trimming left V 7 bases short and J 5 bases short, with 12 bases between. CDR3 bases: TGTGCCATCAAAGCGAGGGACAATAATTCACCCCTCCACTTT. This gives the protein CAIKARDNNSPLHF.

The gene calls are TRBV7-8 and TRBJ2-7, with 11 positions matching TRBD1. The CDR3 runs 13 residues. With 5 bases clipped from V and 9 bases from J, the junction kept 6 bases outside the gene matches. The germline gives CDR1 SGHVS, CDR2 FQNEAQ. CDR3 coding DNA: TGTGCCAGCAGCCGGACAGGGGGCCGAGGGCAGTACTTC. It encodes CASSRTGGRGQYF.

The gene calls are TRBV5-1 and TRBJ1-2; 9 nucleotides agree with TRBD1. The CDR3 totals 16 residues. Germline CDR1 SGHRS, CDR2 YFSETQ. The V and J ends lost 0 bases and 5 bases, in that order; junction bases with no gene match: 8. As DNA, the CDR3 is TGCGCCAGCAGCTTGGCCACAGGGGGCTCGACTTATGGCTACACCTTC. Its translation: CASSLATGGSTYGYTF.

The chain employs TRBV30 and TRBJ2-4, with D possibly TRBD1 on 6 matching bases. V lost 1 base and J lost 7, with 14 bases in between. CDR3 size: 14 residues. Germline V CDR1 and CDR2: GTSNPN, SVGIG (reference sequence). The CDR3 sequence: CAWSGTGLRNIQYF. The CDR3 bases are TGTGCCTGGAGTGGAACAGGGCTCCGGAACATTCAGTACTTC.

This sequence joins TRBV29-1 and TRBJ1-2; 7 nucleotides align to TRBD1. Germline CDR1 SQVTM, CDR2 ANQGSEA. The CDR3 is 13 residues long. Unmatched junction bases numbered 12, after V lost 7 bases and J lost 7 bases. CDR3 amino acids: CSASEDRERGYTF. Here the CDR3 DNA reads TGCAGCGCTTCAGAAGACAGGGAGCGTGGCTACACCTTC.

V gene TRBV7-9 combines with J gene TRBJ1-2; D gene unclear. There are 13 residues in the CDR3. Trimming pared 5 bases from V and 4 bases from J, leaving 11 bases between. The germline CDR1 and CDR2 sequences are SEHNR and FQNEAQ (reference sequence). This CDR3 is CASSTLVGYGYTF. In nucleotides, the CDR3 is TGTGCCAGCAGCACCTTAGTCGGCTATGGCTACACCTTC.

The J gene is TRBJ1-1, the V gene TRBV20-1; 7 positions match TRBD1. Trimming removed 6 bases from V and 1 base from J; junction bases left unmatched: 20. The CDR3 is 18 amino acids. Germline CDR1 is DFQATT and CDR2 is SNEGSKA (reference sequence). CDR3 nucleotide sequence: TGCAGTGCAAGTCGGCAGGGGGGAGGATTCTCGCGGAACACTGAAGCTTTCTTT. It specifies CSASRQGGGFSRNTEAFF.

This clone has only a few counts. The chain combines TRBV14 with TRBJ1-1, with a tentative D call TRBD1 (6 bases). The CDR3 sequence is 13 residues long. Germline V gene sequence: CDR1 SGHDN, CDR2 FVKESK. V was pared by 2 bases and J by 5 bases, with 9 bases between. CDR3 residues: CASSQHQGTEAFF. DNA for the CDR3: TGTGCCAGCAGCCAACATCAGGGGACTGAAGCTTTCTTT.

The chain joins TRBV19 to TRBJ1-6, with 9 bases aligning to TRBD1. CDR1 is LNHDA and CDR2 is SQIVND in the germline V gene (reference sequence). The CDR3 spans 16 residues. V lost 6 bases and J lost 2; bases outside the gene matches: 5. The CDR3 DNA sequence: TGTGCCAGTAGCATACAGGGGGCCCCCTATAATTCACCCCTCCACTTT. Its protein is CASSIQGAPYNSPLHF.

The chain has TRBV6-5 and TRBJ2-7, with 7 bases lining up with TRBD1. V shed 10 bases and J 2 bases; nucleotides not matched to a gene: 11. The CDR3 has 14 amino acids. The V gene's germline CDR1 is MNHEY and CDR2 SVGAGI. Written as DNA, the CDR3 is TGTGCCACCTCCAAGGGGACAGAACCCTACGAGCAGTACTTC. This codes for CATSKGTEPYEQYF.

The chain joins TRBV4-3 to TRBJ1-2; possible D gene TRBD1, 6 bases. V dropped 0 bases and J dropped 7 bases, with 6 bases sitting between them. The CDR3 contains 12 residues. Germline loops: CDR1 LGHNA, CDR2 YSLEER. CDR3 in DNA: TGCGCCAGCAGCCAAGAGGGGGCTGGCTACACCTTC. Residues: CASSQEGAGYTF.

The rearrangement joins TRBV7-2 to TRBJ2-7, with 8 bases identical to TRBD2. V shed 6 bases and J 2 bases; nucleotides not matched to a gene: 6. The CDR3 is 14 residues long. The V gene's germline CDR1 is SGHTA and CDR2 FQGNSA. CDR3 region: CASSGTRGPYEQYF. The CDR3 region has the DNA TGTGCCAGCAGTGGGACTAGGGGTCCCTACGAGCAGTACTTC.